This T cell receptor (beta chain) was profiled in a study of regulatory T cells in long-lasting Graves disease. Study-wide findings and caveats: Among persistent patients, a larger number of public clonotypes were shared (around 3,000) than among newly diagnosed patients (roughly 970).

CDR1 is LNHNV, CDR2 YYDKDF, per germline (reference sequence). Trimming removed 3 bases at V and 3 bases at J, with 8 bases between. This CDR3 has 13 amino acids. Time point in this sample: newly diagnosed GD, antithyroid drugs for less than 3 months. From PBMCs, RNA was extracted and then used to make the TCR library. This clonotype was detected ten times or more. No antigen is known for it. Building the TCR beta libraries relied on iRepertoire HTBI primers, and CDR3 regions underwent Arm-PCR. TCRdb processed the multiplex PCR reads anew with MiXCR; each CDR3 protein has one entry. The sample records approximately 540,000 distinct CDR3 sequences, around 11% being singletons. These same data were also listed under a study on T cells in Graves' hyperthyroidism and ophthalmopathy.

The clonotype comes from a woman aged 25 to 39 with Graves disease. The sequencing here drew on peripheral blood mononuclear cells (PBMCs), taken at new diagnosis, from a patient treated with antithyroid drugs. The rearrangement links TRBV15 to TRBJ2-5, with D possibly TRBD2 on 5 matching bases. In nucleotides, the CDR3 is TGTGCCACCAGCAGTTGGGGAGAAGAGACCCAGTACTTC. Translated: CATSSWGEETQYF.